Presented here are 5 T cell receptor beta chains from one specimen sequenced in a study of shared clonotypes between healthy human individuals (dated by TCRdb to between 2020 and 2021). Libraries were constructed by the immunoSEQ multiplex PCR assay. TCRdb retrieved this table from immuneACCESS and kept in-frame rearrangements only. Not all clones are present; in checked studies, unresolved V genes account for under half, and no reason is known for the remainder. This sample lists about 2 million clones; approximately 95% were detected once. The ten largest clones represent under 0.15% of the sample. Sequencing used naive CD4+ T cells sorted from blood. The cell subset or site label on this specimen signifies: CD45RA+ positively selected. Source of these receptors: a man aged 18 to 30 in good health.

The chain couples TRBV5-6 to TRBJ2-5; the match to TRBD2 covers 10 bases. The CDR3 is 15 residues long. The V gene end was trimmed by 3 bases and the J gene end by 5 bases; junction bases not matched to a gene: 7. CDR1 is SGHDT, CDR2 YYEEEE, per germline. The chain's CDR3 is CASSSWTSGGETQYF. The CDR3, as DNA: TGTGCCAGCAGCTCCTGGACTAGCGGCGGGGAGACCCAGTACTTC.

The rearrangement links TRBV28 to TRBJ1-6; 8 nucleotides line up with TRBD1. There are 15 residues in the CDR3. Germline CDR1 reads MDHEN; CDR2 reads SYDVKM. The junction had 6 bases not matched to a gene; V was cut back by 3 bases and J by 8 bases. CDR3 in DNA: TGTGCCAGCAGTTTCTCGGACAGGGAATATTCACCCCTCCACTTT. It is translated as CASSFSDREYSPLHF.

The chain couples TRBV2 to TRBJ2-4; the match to TRBD2 covers 15 bases. The length of the CDR3 is 19 residues. The V gene end was trimmed by 6 bases and the J gene end by 1 base; junction bases not matched to a gene: 10. Germline V gives CDR1 SNHLY, CDR2 FYNNEI. CDR3: CASREGTSGGPLAKNIQYF. In DNA, the CDR3 is TGTGCCAGCAGGGAGGGGACTAGCGGGGGGCCCCTGGCCAAAAACATTCAGTACTTC.

The table lists this clone with a count of one. The chain carries TRBV29-1 and TRBJ2-3; 7 nucleotides agree with TRBD2. This CDR3 spans 14 amino acids. V trimming: 6 bases; J trimming: 2 bases; junction bases outside the gene matches: 8. Looked up from germline, CDR1 is SQVTM and CDR2 is ANQGSEA. The CDR3 is CSVGRGGLTDTQYF. CDR3 nucleotides: TGCAGCGTGGGTAGGGGAGGGCTCACAGATACGCAGTATTTT.

The genes are TRBV18 and TRBJ2-5, with a possible D match to TRBD1 (6 bases). The J call may be in error: the DNA end matches TRBJ2-7 better. From germline, CDR1 is KGHSH and CDR2 LQKENI. The CDR3 contains 13 residues. The DNA of the CDR3 is TGTGCCAGCTCCCCGACAGGTTCCTACGAGCAGTACTTC. It specifies CASSPTGSYEQYF.